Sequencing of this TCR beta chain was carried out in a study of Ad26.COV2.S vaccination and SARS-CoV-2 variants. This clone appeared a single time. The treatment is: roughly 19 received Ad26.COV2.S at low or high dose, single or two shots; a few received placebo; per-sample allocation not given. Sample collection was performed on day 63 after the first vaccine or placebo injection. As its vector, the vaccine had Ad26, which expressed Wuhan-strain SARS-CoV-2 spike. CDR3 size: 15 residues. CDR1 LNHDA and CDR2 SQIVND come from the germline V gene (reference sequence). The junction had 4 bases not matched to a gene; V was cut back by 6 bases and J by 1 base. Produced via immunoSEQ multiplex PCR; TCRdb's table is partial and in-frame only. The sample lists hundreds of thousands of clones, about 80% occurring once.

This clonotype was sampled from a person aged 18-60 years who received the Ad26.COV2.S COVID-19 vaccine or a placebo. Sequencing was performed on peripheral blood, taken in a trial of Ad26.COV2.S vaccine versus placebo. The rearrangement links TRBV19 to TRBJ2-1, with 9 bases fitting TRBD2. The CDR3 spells CASRPAGGSYNEQFF. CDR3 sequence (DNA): TGTGCCAGTAGGCCAGCGGGAGGTTCCTACAATGAGCAGTTCTTC.